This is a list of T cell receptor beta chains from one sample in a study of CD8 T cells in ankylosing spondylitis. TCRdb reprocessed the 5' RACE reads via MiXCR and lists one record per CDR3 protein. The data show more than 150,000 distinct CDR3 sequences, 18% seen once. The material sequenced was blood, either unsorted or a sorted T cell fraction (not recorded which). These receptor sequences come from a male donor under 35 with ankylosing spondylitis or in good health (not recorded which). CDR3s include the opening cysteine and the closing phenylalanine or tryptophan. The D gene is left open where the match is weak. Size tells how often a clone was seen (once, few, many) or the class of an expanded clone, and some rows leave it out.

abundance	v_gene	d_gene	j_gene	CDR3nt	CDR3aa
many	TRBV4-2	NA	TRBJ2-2	TGTGCCAGCAGCCACGGGACAACGAACACCGGGGAGCTGTTTTTT	CASSHGTTNTGELFF
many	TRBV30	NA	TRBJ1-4	TGTGCCTGGAGTGTATGGCAGTCACGGGGCGAAAAACTGTTTTTT	CAWSVWQSRGEKLFF
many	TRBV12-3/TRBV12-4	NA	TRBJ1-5	TGTGCCAGCAGTTCCCCAGATCAGCCCCAGCATTTT	CASSSPDQPQHF
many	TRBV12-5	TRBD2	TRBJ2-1	TGTGCTAGTGGTTTGGTACTGGCGGGAGATAACAATGAGCAGTTCTTC	CASGLVLAGDNNEQFF
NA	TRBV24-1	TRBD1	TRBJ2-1	TGTGCCACCAGTGACCTGACAGGGGTGAATGAGCAGTTCTTC	CATSDLTGVNEQFF
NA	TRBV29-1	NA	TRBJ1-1	TGCAGCGCCCTAGAGGTGACTGAAGCTTTCTTT	CSALEVTEAFF
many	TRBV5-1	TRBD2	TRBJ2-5	TGCGCCAGCAGCTTGGTTCCTAGCGGGAGGGAGACCCAGTACTTC	CASSLVPSGRETQYF
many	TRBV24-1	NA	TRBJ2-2	TGTGCCACCAGTGATTTTAACGGGGAGCTGTTTTTT	CATSDFNGELFF
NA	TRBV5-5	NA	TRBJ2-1	TGTGCCAGCAGCGCATATGGCAATGAGCAGTTCTTC	CASSAYGNEQFF
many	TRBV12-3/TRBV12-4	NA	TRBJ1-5	TGTGCCAGCAGATTGACAGCCGGGTGGCCCCAGCATTTT	CASRLTAGWPQHF
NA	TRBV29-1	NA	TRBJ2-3	TGCAGCGTTGACAGGGGTAGTGATACGCAGTATTTT	CSVDRGSDTQYF
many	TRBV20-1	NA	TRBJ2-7	TGCAGTGCTAGAGATCCTCGGGGCCCTACGGAGCAGTACTTC	CSARDPRGPTEQYF
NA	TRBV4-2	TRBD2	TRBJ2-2	TGTGCCAGCAGCCGAGTAGCGGGAGGAGGCACCGGGGAGCTGTTTTTT	CASSRVAGGGTGELFF
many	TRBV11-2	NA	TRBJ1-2	TGTGCCAGCAGCTTTGGAGACATAGATTACTATGGCTACACCTTC	CASSFGDIDYYGYTF
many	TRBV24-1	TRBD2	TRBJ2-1	TGTGCCACCAGTGATCGACTAGCGGGAGGGCCTCCCAATGAGCAGTTCTTC	CATSDRLAGGPPNEQFF
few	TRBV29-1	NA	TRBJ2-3	TGCAGCGTTCGACACACAGATACGCAGTATTTT	CSVRHTDTQYF
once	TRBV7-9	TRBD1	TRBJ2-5	TGTGCCAGCAGCCAGGAACGGGACAGGGGGCGAGAGACCCAGTACTTC	CASSQERDRGRETQYF
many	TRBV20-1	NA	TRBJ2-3	TGCAGTGCTAGGAGATCAACGGGAGATACGCAGTATTTT	CSARRSTGDTQYF
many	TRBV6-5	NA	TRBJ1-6	TGTGCCAGCAGTTACTCAGGGTCTGGTAATTCACCCCTCCACTTT	CASSYSGSGNSPLHF
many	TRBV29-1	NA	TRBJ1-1	TGCACCGGCGCACAACTAAGGGGCACTGAAGCTTTCTTT	CTGAQLRGTEAFF
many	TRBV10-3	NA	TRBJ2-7	TGTGCCATCAGTGAAAGGGAGAGGAAGTACTTC	CAISERERKYF
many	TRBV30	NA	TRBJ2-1	TGTGCCTGGATCGGCGACTCCCATGAGCAGTTCTTC	CAWIGDSHEQFF
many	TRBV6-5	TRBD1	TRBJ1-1	TGTGCCACCAACTCGGGACAGGGGGTAATGAACACTGAAGCTTTCTTT	CATNSGQGVMNTEAFF
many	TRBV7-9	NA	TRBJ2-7	TGTGCCAGCAGCCACGGACGGATCTACGAGCAGTACTTC	CASSHGRIYEQYF
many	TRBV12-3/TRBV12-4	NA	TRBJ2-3	TGTGCCAGCAGTTCCGGGACCCGACTTAAGGATACGCAGTATTTT	CASSSGTRLKDTQYF
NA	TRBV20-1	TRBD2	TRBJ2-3	TGCAGTGCTGGGGGCCTAGCGGGAGTATCGGATACGCAGTATTTT	CSAGGLAGVSDTQYF
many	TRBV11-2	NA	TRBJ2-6	TGTGCCAGCAGCTCACTACGGGGGTCTGGGGCCAACGTCCTGACTTTC	CASSSLRGSGANVLTF
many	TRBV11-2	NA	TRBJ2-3	TGTGCCAGCAGGACAGCCACCACAGATACGCAGTATTTT	CASRTATTDTQYF
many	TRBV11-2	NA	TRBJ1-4	TGTGCCAGCAGCTTAGACCGCCTGAATGAAAAACTGTTTTTT	CASSLDRLNEKLFF
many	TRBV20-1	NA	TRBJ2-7	TGCAGTGCAAGGACTCCCCGCGGCTACGAGCAGTACTTC	CSARTPRGYEQYF
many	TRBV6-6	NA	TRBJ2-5	TGTGCCAGCAGTTCCACATACGAGACCTGGGCAGAGACCCAGTACTTC	CASSSTYETWAETQYF
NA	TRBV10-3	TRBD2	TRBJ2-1	TGTGCCATCAGTGGGGACTACCGGGAGCAGTTCTTC	CAISGDYREQFF
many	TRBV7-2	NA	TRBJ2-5	TGTGCCAGCAGCTTACTGGGGGCGGGAGAGACCCAGTACTTC	CASSLLGAGETQYF
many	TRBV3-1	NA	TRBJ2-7	TGTGCCAGCAGCCAATTTCGGACTGGGGTCAGGGAGCAGTACTTC	CASSQFRTGVREQYF
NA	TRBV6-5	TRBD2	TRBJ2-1	TGTGCCAGCAGTTACCTAGGTAGCGGGATGTACAATGAGCAGTTCTTC	CASSYLGSGMYNEQFF
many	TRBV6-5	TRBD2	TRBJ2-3	TGTGCCAGCAGTTACTCGACTAGCGGGCATAGCACAGATACGCAGTATTTT	CASSYSTSGHSTDTQYF
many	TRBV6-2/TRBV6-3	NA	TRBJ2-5	TGTGCCAGCAGTTACGCGCGGGGGACCCAGTACTTC	CASSYARGTQYF
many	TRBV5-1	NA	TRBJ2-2	TGCGCCAGCAGCTTGTATCACGGGGAGCTGTTTTTT	CASSLYHGELFF
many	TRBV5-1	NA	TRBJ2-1	TGCGCCAGCAGCTCTGGGGTAGACAATGAGCAGTTCTTC	CASSSGVDNEQFF
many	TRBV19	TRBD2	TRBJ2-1	TGTGCCAGTAACCTAGCGGGAAAGTTTAACAATGAGCAGTTCTTC	CASNLAGKFNNEQFF
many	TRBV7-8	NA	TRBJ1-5	TGTGCCAGCAGCGCAACCGGGCCTTGGGAACGCAATCAGCCCCAGCATTTT	CASSATGPWERNQPQHF
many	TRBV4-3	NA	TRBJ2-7	TGCGCCAGCAGCCAACAACTCCCAGACAGGTTTATGCCTTACGAGCAGTACTTC	CASSQQLPDRFMPYEQYF
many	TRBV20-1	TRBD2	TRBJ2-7	TGCAGTGCCCGACGCTCAGCGGGAGGGTCCTCTCGGTTTAGCGAGCAGTACTTC	CSARRSAGGSSRFSEQYF
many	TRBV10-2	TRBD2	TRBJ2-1	TGCGCCAGCAGTGAGTTTGCGGGGGGAAGCTCCTACAATGAGCAGTTCTTC	CASSEFAGGSSYNEQFF
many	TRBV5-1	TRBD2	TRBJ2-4	TGCGCCAGCAGCCCCGAAGCGGGAACTGGGGCCAAAAACATTCAGTACTTC	CASSPEAGTGAKNIQYF
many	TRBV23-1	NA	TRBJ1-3	TGCGCCAGCAGTCAGGGGGCGAGCTCTGGAAACACCATATATTTT	CASSQGASSGNTIYF
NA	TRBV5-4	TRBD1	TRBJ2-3	TGTGCCAGCCGACAGGGCGGGACAGATACGCAGTATTTT	CASRQGGTDTQYF
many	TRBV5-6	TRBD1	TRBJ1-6	TGTGCCAGCAGCTGGCGGTTAGGACAGGGGCCTTCACCCCTCCACTTT	CASSWRLGQGPSPLHF
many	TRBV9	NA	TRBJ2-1	TGTGCCAGCAGCGCCCCTACGACGGTCACCTACAATGAGCAGTTCTTC	CASSAPTTVTYNEQFF
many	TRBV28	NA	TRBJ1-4	TGTGCCAGCCGAGACAAAAAACTGTTTTTT	CASRDKKLFF
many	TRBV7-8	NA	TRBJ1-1	TGTGCCAGCAGCACAGGCACTGAAGCTTTCTTT	CASSTGTEAFF
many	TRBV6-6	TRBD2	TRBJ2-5	TGTGCCAGCAGCCGCGGGTCGGCTAGCGGGGCGGGCAAGACCCAGTACTTC	CASSRGSASGAGKTQYF